The 21 T cell receptor beta chains given below trace back to one sample, sequenced in a study of monozygotic twins with inflammatory bowel disease. Reprocessing the 5' RACE reads, TCRdb reports a single entry for every CDR3 protein and omits DNA. The sample's table shows under 200,000 distinct CDR3 sequences. Sequencing was carried out using blood. Source of these receptors: a human donor with ulcerative colitis or Crohn's disease, or a healthy co-twin of an affected twin (not recorded which).

The rearrangement links TRBV12-3 or TRBV12-4 to TRBJ1-1; TCRdb selects TRBD1, and the lack of DNA leaves this call unchecked. This CDR3 is built from 15 residues. CDR3 residues: CASSLGGGGDAEAFF.

This chain joins TRBV5-1 and TRBJ2-1; TCRdb names TRBD2, which stays unverified in the absence of DNA. Germline V gene data show CDR1 as SGHRS and CDR2 as YFSETQ. The CDR3 consists of 16 residues. CDR3 in amino acids: CASSLSGTTVSNEQFF. Variable domain in full (rest from reference TRBV5-1 and TRBJ2-1): KAGVTQTPRYLIKTRGQQVTLSCSPISGHRSVSWYQQTPGQGLQFLFEYFSETQRNKGNFPGRFSGRQFSNSRSEMNVSTLELGDSALYLCASSLSGTTVSNEQFFGPGTRLTVL.

This chain uses TRBV20-1 with TRBJ2-2; absent DNA, TCRdb's TRBD2 call cannot be checked. The CDR3 is made up of 14 amino acids. CDR1 is DFQATT and CDR2 is SNEGSKA in the germline V gene (reference sequence). The CDR3 here is CSARDLREHGELFF.

This chain uses TRBV3-1 with TRBJ2-5. Germline loops: CDR1 LGHDT, CDR2 YNNKEL (reference sequence). The CDR3 totals 13 residues. This CDR3 reads CASSQGRSRTQYF.

The rearrangement links TRBV7-3 to TRBJ2-5; TCRdb lists TRBD2, though no DNA is available to test this call. This CDR3 region has 16 residues. Germline V gene data show CDR1 as SGHTA and CDR2 as FQGTGA. CDR3 in amino acids: CASSSRTSGPQETQYF.

This rearrangement joins TRBV4-3 to TRBJ2-1. The CDR3 is 11 amino acids. Looked up from germline, CDR1 is LGHNA and CDR2 is YSLEER. CDR3 sequence: CASSQGEEQFF.

V gene TRBV6-1 combines with J gene TRBJ1-2. CDR1 and CDR2 (germline): MNHNS, SASEGT. This CDR3 spans 16 amino acids. The CDR3 sequence: CASSSGTSPWGYGYTF.

The chain employs TRBV5-4 and TRBJ2-2; TCRdb reports TRBD2, a call that lacks DNA to check it against. The CDR3 totals 15 residues. Germline CDR1 reads SGHNT; CDR2 reads YYREEE (reference sequence). CDR3 sequence reads: CASSLMAGGPGELFF.

The gene calls are TRBV20-1 and TRBJ1-4. From germline, CDR1 is DFQATT and CDR2 SNEGSKA (reference sequence). The CDR3 runs to 15 residues. CDR3: CSARELGGRAEKLFF.

V gene TRBV5-1 combines with J gene TRBJ1-5; TCRdb reports TRBD1, a call that lacks DNA to check it against. The CDR3 is 14 residues long. Germline lookup yields CDR1 SGHRS and CDR2 YFSETQ. CDR3: CASSLLGDDQPQHF.

This rearrangement joins TRBV4-2 to TRBJ1-2; lacking DNA, the TRBD1 call made by TCRdb goes unchecked. This CDR3 region has 15 residues. The germline V gene has CDR1 LGHNA and CDR2 YNFKEQ. The CDR3 sequence is CASSQVGTENYGYTF.

V is TRBV7-3 and J is TRBJ2-2. In germline, CDR1 is SGHTA, CDR2 FQGTGA. The CDR3 totals 13 residues. The CDR3 protein is CASSLTTAGELFF.

This sequence joins TRBV2 and TRBJ1-1; lacking DNA, the TRBD1 call made by TCRdb goes unchecked. The CDR3 is 16 amino acids. The germline gives CDR1 SNHLY, CDR2 FYNNEI. The CDR3 here is CASNQGAARRNTEAFF.

The chain joins TRBV18 to TRBJ1-5; TCRdb picks TRBD1, but there is no DNA to check that call. CDR1 and CDR2 (germline): KGHSH, LQKENI. The CDR3 runs to 14 residues. CDR3 loop: CASSSGRLNQPQHF.

The chain joins TRBV20-1 to TRBJ2-7; TCRdb designates TRBD2, a call that cannot be tested without DNA. The length of the CDR3 is 15 residues. Germline V CDR1 and CDR2: DFQATT, SNEGSKA (reference sequence). Here the CDR3 reads CSARDVERASYEQYF.

The gene calls are TRBV5-1 and TRBJ2-3; TCRdb proposes TRBD1, but this gene call is untestable without DNA. The germline CDR1 and CDR2 sequences are SGHRS and YFSETQ. The CDR3 sequence is 15 residues long. CDR3 loop: CASTLLGTSTDTQYF.

The chain is built from TRBV20-1 and TRBJ2-3; no DNA is available, so the TRBD2 call from TCRdb remains unchecked. Germline V gene data show CDR1 as DFQATT and CDR2 as SNEGSKA (reference sequence). This CDR3 has 14 amino acids. This CDR3 reads CSAGDSGRPDTQYF.

The CDR3 spells CASSWDGGLYEQFF. This sequence joins TRBV28 and TRBJ2-1; TCRdb names TRBD1, which stays unverified in the absence of DNA. The germline gives CDR1 MDHEN, CDR2 SYDVKM. The CDR3 is 14 residues long.

The genes are TRBV2 and TRBJ2-2. This CDR3 region has 12 residues. Germline V lookup: CDR1 SNHLY, CDR2 FYNNEI. CDR3 amino acids: CASSQDGGELFF.

The CDR3 loop reads CASRPLAKNIQYF. The rearrangement uses TRBV28 and TRBJ2-4. CDR1 and CDR2 from the germline V gene are MDHEN and SYDVKM. This CDR3 has 13 amino acids.

V is TRBV28 and J is TRBJ1-1. The germline V gene encodes CDR1 MDHEN and CDR2 SYDVKM. CDR3 length: 17 residues. CDR3 loop: CASSPSWGVRSNTEAFF.